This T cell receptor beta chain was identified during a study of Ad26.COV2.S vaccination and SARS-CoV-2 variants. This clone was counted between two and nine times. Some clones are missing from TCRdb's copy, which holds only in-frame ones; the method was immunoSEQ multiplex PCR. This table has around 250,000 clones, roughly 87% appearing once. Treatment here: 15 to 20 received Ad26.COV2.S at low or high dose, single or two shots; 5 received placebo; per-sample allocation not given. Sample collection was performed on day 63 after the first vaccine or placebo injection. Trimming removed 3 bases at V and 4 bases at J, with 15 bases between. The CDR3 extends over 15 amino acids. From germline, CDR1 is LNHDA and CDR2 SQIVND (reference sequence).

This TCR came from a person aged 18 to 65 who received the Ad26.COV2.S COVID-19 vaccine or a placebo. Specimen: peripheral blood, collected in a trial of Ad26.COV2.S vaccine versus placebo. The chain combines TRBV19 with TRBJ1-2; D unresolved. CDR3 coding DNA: TGTGCCAGTAGTATCGAGGGTTCGGGAGTCTATGGCTACACCTTC. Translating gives CASSIEGSGVYGYTF.